What follows are 6 T cell receptor beta chains derived from one specimen sequenced in a study of siplizumab effects on memory and regulatory T cells. Here immunoSEQ multiplex PCR was the method, and the copy in TCRdb shows in-frame clones only, minus some. The sample holds roughly 92,000 clones, 85% to 95% seen once. The sample taken for sequencing was non-Treg CD4+ T cells sorted from blood. The receptors stem from a human donor in good health.

The rearrangement links TRBV2 to TRBJ2-7, with 11 positions matching TRBD1. The CDR3 covers 14 residues. The trim removed 11 bases at V and 3 bases at J, leaving 9 bases unmatched. Germline V CDR1 and CDR2: SNHLY, FYNNEI. CDR3 DNA sequence: TGTGCCGGGGAGACCGGGACAGGGGGCTACGAGCAGTACTTC. It codes for CAGETGTGGYEQYF. Filled out from reference TRBV2 and TRBJ2-7, the complete variable domain reads EPEVTQTPSHQVTQMGQEVILRCVPISNHLYFYWYRQILGQKVEFLVSFYNNEISEKSEIFDDQFSVERPDGSNFTLKIRSTKLEDSAMYFCAGETGTGGYEQYFGPGTRLTVT.

V and J are TRBV11-2 and TRBJ1-4; maybe TRBD1 (5 bases). V lost 1 base and J lost 15, with 15 bases in between. The CDR3 runs to 13 residues. Germline CDR1 and CDR2: SGHAT and FQNNGV. The CDR3 bases are TGTGCCAGCAGCTTAGTCCGGGACGGGGTCTTGTTTTTT. Amino acid sequence: CASSLVRDGVLFF.

The CDR3 sequence is CASKNTSYEQYF. The CDR3 DNA follows: TGTGCCAGCAAGAACACATCCTACGAGCAGTACTTC. The J gene is TRBJ2-7, the V gene TRBV2; unclear D gene. Germline values: CDR1 SNHLY, CDR2 FYNNEI. The CDR3 spans 12 residues. V was trimmed by 7 bases and J by 1 base, leaving 8 bases between them.

J is TRBJ2-1 and V is TRBV5-5; unclear D gene. Germline V lookup: CDR1 SGHKS, CDR2 YYEKEE (reference sequence). V lost 3 bases and J 0 bases, leaving 10 bases between the germline ends. The CDR3 is 15 amino acids. This CDR3 is CASSSDESSYNEQFF. The CDR3 nucleotides are TGTGCCAGCAGCTCTGACGAGAGCTCCTACAATGAGCAGTTCTTC.

The chain carries TRBV18 and TRBJ2-5; TRBD2 aligns across 7 bases. CDR3 length: 16 residues. In germline, CDR1 is KGHSH, CDR2 LQKENI. V was clipped by 3 bases and J by 1 base; unmatched bases: 8. CDR3 sequence reads: CASSPSGRRLQETQYF. Written as DNA, the CDR3 is TGTGCCAGCTCACCCTCCGGGAGGCGCCTCCAAGAGACCCAGTACTTC.

J is TRBJ2-7 and V is TRBV28; tentatively, D is TRBD2 (5 bases). V lost 8 bases, J lost 9 bases, and 14 bases lay in between. CDR3 length equals 11 residues. Germline V lookup: CDR1 MDHEN, CDR2 SYDVKM. CDR3 loop: CASGVTRGQYF. The CDR3 nucleotides are TGTGCCAGCGGAGTTACTCGGGGGCAGTACTTC.